This TCR beta chain stems from a study of shared clonotypes between healthy human individuals (TCRdb year 2020). In terms of the full investigation: Three men and a couple of women, aged 18 to 49 years, made up the cohort. To estimate repertoire size and how much clonotypes are shared between individuals, the study performed deep sequencing of blood TCR repertoires from 4 to 6 healthy adults. Leukapheresis yielded between about 0.94 and 8.9 billion PBMCs per donor. For each donor, CD4 naive and CD4 memory were each given three plates, CD8 naive was given two plates, and CD8 memory was given one plate. Different laboratories and diverse techniques were used to prepare libraries and sequence TCR repertoires, to increase sequencing depth and limit assay-specific biases.

Healthy HIV-negative adults with no recently reported acute infections or vaccinations were included as donors. All donors were Caucasian adults living in Nashville, Tennessee, USA. Magnetic negative selection was used to enrich CD4+ T cells, after which naive cells were positively selected on CD45RA and the negative fraction became the memory subset. Blood was obtained by leukapheresis, after which PBMCs were separated by Ficoll-Histopaque density gradient centrifugation and cryopreserved in liquid nitrogen vapor phase. Purity and quantity of every magnetically sorted T cell population were checked by analytical flow cytometry. Each sorted fraction had its genomic DNA isolated and then quantified by UV absorbance on a Nanodrop 2000c. What the work shows at the level of the full study, not this receptor alone: Pairwise subsampling indicated that sequencing depth was expected to affect the degree of clonotype sharing among donors. Clonotypes shared by all four sorted-subset donors showed higher generation probabilities than non-shared clonotypes. Larger estimated clonotype richness was generally found for naive subsets than for memory subsets. Only blood was sampled, and tissue TCR repertoires likely differ from those in blood. Rarefaction of sorted-subset datasets indicated incomplete sequencing despite the large sequencing depth. The small number of donors limited the genetic and exposure-history diversity represented. About 4.5% of naive CD4, 3.5% of naive CD8, 2.3% of memory CD4, and about 0.4% of memory CD8 clonotypes were shared across several donors.

TCR CDR3 regions were amplified from genomic DNA by multiplex PCR using the deep immunoSEQ assay. Extracted genomic DNA from each cell subset was distributed evenly across all wells of several immunoSEQ 96-well plates, and each plate was treated as a replicate. For sorted subsets, each replicate PCR was loaded with about 0.2 ug genomic DNA, equivalent to 25,000 to 35,000 T cell genomes. Purified libraries were quantified with a Qubit 3.0 fluorometer, sized on a Bioanalyzer 2100, and re-quantified with the KAPA Library Quantification kit. Every immunoSEQ 96-well plate was sequenced on a dedicated single-read 150-cycle Illumina NextSeq 550 flow cell. Turning to the authors' computational methods: Because the immunoSEQ output included only junctional sequences and no quality scores, the filtering could not be the same as the filtering used for full-length reads. To assign V/J genes and CDR3, sequences were annotated using PyIR, a Python wrapper for IgBLAST v1.9, with IMGT germline references. Reads with weak V/J assignments (E-value above 1e-6), missing CDR3, stop codons, out-of-frame junctions, or ambiguous translated residues were removed. A V3J clonotype was defined by an identical inferred V gene, J gene, and CDR3 amino acid sequence. The percentage overlap between two repertoires was calculated by dividing the number of shared unique clonotypes by the size of the smaller repertoire. RTK rarefaction, the Chao1 estimator, and Recon v2.1 estimates of unobserved clonotypes were used to assess repertoire richness. OLGA was used to compute generation probabilities for all TCRbeta clonotypes that the gDNA method yielded from a handful of donors. The source is immuneACCESS, and TCRdb retained only in-frame sequences with V and J called. Part of the clones is not carried over; for the studies checked, unresolved V genes explain less than half of this, and the remainder is unexplained. For V, J and clone size, that table is used; D and trimming come from the DNA. The sample yields approximately 2.5 million clones; 85% to 95% were counted once. Around 0.14% of the sample belongs to the ten largest clones.

In regard to this clone: Its antigen remains undetermined. The record has no base qualities; no much larger clone is one base away.

V loses 0 bases of germline sequence and J loses 3 bases, and the interval between the two ends is 12 bases. Including cysteine and phenylalanine, the CDR3 has 15 amino acids. Only CDR3 DNA remains: 45 bases, in frame from the first base. CDR1 and CDR2 are drawn from the germline V gene (reference sequence): GTSNPN, SVGIG. The sample comprised naive CD4+ T cells sorted from blood. Reading the label with the study, this specimen's cell subset or site is: CD45RA+ positively selected. The sequence is built from TRBV30 and TRBJ2-1; D gene: possibly TRBD1, on 6 matching bases. The sequence was obtained from a young man in good health. The bases read TGTGCCTGGAGTGTACGGCTAGGGGGCTACAATGAGCAGTTCTTC. This codes for CAWSVRLGGYNEQFF.